The 11 T cell receptor beta chains listed next were all sequenced from one sample in a study of CD8+CD57+ T cells in acquired aplastic anemia. Sequencing involved patients with CD8+CD57+ cell expansion previously shown by flow cytometry. For CDR3 and TCR beta VDJ profiling, genomic DNA was the template used. One entry per CDR3 protein, called by TCRdb with MiXCR from the reads. The sample lists 400,000 to 600,000 distinct CDR3 sequences, around 30% occurring once. The sequenced sample was sorted CD4+, CD8+, or CD8+CD57+ T cells (not recorded which) from PBMCs. These receptors originate from a human donor with aplastic anemia.

The rearrangement links TRBV19 to TRBJ1-5, with 10 bases aligning to TRBD1. V lost 6 bases, J lost 7 bases, and 6 bases stayed unmatched. The length of the CDR3 is 14 residues. Germline-derived CDR1 and CDR2 are LNHDA and SQIVND (reference sequence). The CDR3 is CASRLDRGKQPQHF. The CDR3 nucleotides are TGTGCCAGTAGATTGGACAGGGGGAAGCAGCCCCAGCATTTT.

As concerns this clonotype: The junction shows a germline mismatch at one end, possibly a read error. The chain carries TRBV20-1 and TRBJ2-5; 7 positions match TRBD1. This CDR3 is built from 14 residues. Germline V gene sequence: CDR1 DFQATT, CDR2 SNEGSKA (reference sequence). Written as DNA, the CDR3 is TGCGGTGCTATCTCAGGGGGAAGGCAAGAGACCCAGTACTTC. Its protein product is CGAISGGRQETQYF.

A remark on this clonotype: Just one base apart from a much larger clone, this may be a read error. The rearrangement joins TRBV7-2 to TRBJ2-1; no clear D. CDR1 and CDR2 from the germline V gene are SGHTA and FQGNSA. This CDR3 is built from 13 residues. Trimming shortened V by 2 bases and J by 7 bases, and 9 bases separated the two germline ends. DNA of the CDR3: TGTGCCAGCAGCTTAAGGCTTGGGAATGAGCAGTTCTTC. It encodes CASSLRLGNEQFF.

The rearrangement uses TRBV10-3 and TRBJ2-1; 11 bases match TRBD1. CDR1 is ENHRY and CDR2 is SYGVKD in the germline V gene. With V trimmed by 4 bases and J by 4 bases, 9 bases remained unmatched. This CDR3 is built from 17 residues. The CDR3 nucleotides are TGTGCCATCAGTGGGAGTTTGGGACAGGGGGAATACAATGAGCAGTTCTTC. It yields the protein CAISGSLGQGEYNEQFF.

This clonotype was seen at least ten times. The chain recombines TRBV7-3 with TRBJ2-7; D tentatively fits TRBD1 or TRBD2 (5 bases each). V was pared by 1 base and J by 5 bases, with 9 bases between. The CDR3 length is 13 residues. CDR1 SGHTA and CDR2 FQGTGA come from the germline V gene. The CDR3 here is CASSLRGNDEQYF. CDR3 in DNA: TGTGCCAGCAGCTTAAGGGGGAACGACGAGCAGTACTTC. The full variable domain, in which reference TRBV7-3 and TRBJ2-7 provide the parts outside the CDR3, is GAGVSQTPSNKVTEKGKYVELRCDPISGHTALYWYRQSLGQGPEFLIYFQGTGAADDSGLPNDRFFAVRPEGSVSTLKIQRTERGDSAVYLCASSLRGNDEQYFGPGTRLTVT.

V gene TRBV20-1 combines with J gene TRBJ1-6; D is possibly TRBD1 (5 bases). Germline values: CDR1 DFQATT, CDR2 SNEGSKA (reference sequence). The CDR3 spans 19 residues. Trimming stripped 0 bases from V and 0 bases from J, with 18 bases between. The CDR3 loop is CSARDNRFFSRSYNSPLHF. The CDR3 DNA sequence: TGCAGTGCTAGAGATAACAGGTTTTTTTCTCGCTCCTATAATTCACCCCTCCACTTT.

This clonotype was detected many times. This chain joins TRBV2 and TRBJ2-7; D not resolved. The CDR3 is 10 residues long. Looked up from germline, CDR1 is SNHLY and CDR2 is FYNNEI. Trimming pared 7 bases from V and 0 bases from J, leaving 1 base between. The CDR3 loop is CASNSYEQYF. The DNA of the CDR3 is TGTGCCAGCAACTCCTACGAGCAGTACTTC.

The table lists this clonotype with many counts. The J gene is TRBJ1-5, the V gene TRBV19; no clear D. CDR1 is LNHDA, CDR2 SQIVND, per germline (reference sequence). V lost 1 base and J 7 bases, leaving 5 bases between the germline ends. The CDR3 is made up of 12 amino acids. CDR3 in amino acids: CASSIGFQPQHF. CDR3 sequence (DNA): TGTGCCAGTAGTATAGGTTTCCAGCCCCAGCATTTT.

J is TRBJ2-3 and V is TRBV19, with 10 nucleotides matching TRBD2. CDR1 and CDR2 from the germline V gene are LNHDA and SQIVND (reference sequence). CDR3 length: 19 amino acids. Trimming at V came to 2 bases and at J to 1 base, leaving 12 bases not matched to a gene. As DNA, the CDR3 is TGTGCCAGTAGTATACTCAGCCAGCGGGGGGGTCGGGGCACAGATACGCAGTATTTT. Encoded protein: CASSILSQRGGRGTDTQYF.

The chain joins TRBV2 to TRBJ2-2; D remains unclear. Germline CDR1 and CDR2: SNHLY and FYNNEI. Trimming left V 7 bases short and J 0 bases short, with 9 bases between. The CDR3 extends over 14 amino acids. CDR3 in DNA: TGTGCCAGCAATTACCTGGCGAACACCGGGGAGCTGTTTTTT. This sequence encodes CASNYLANTGELFF.

The rearrangement uses TRBV19 and TRBJ2-1; 11 positions match TRBD2. Per germline, CDR1 LNHDA and CDR2 SQIVND (reference sequence). There are 16 residues in the CDR3. J was trimmed by 0 bases and V by 10 bases; bases with no gene match: 8. CDR3 DNA sequence: TGTGCCACGGAGACTAGCGGGGCCAGCTCCTACAATGAGCAGTTCTTC. It specifies CATETSGASSYNEQFF.